One sample yielded the 18 T cell receptor beta chains listed below, sequenced in a study of cytomegalovirus exposure and HLA in healthy donors. PCR employed 60 Vbeta and 13 Jbeta primers. Only in-frame clones appear in the TCRdb table, and some are missing; sequencing was by immunoSEQ multiplex PCR. The repertoire has 140,000 to 150,000 clones, 75% to 90% of them found once; the top ten carry about 4.3%. Sequenced sample: PBMCs. The receptors were sampled from a man aged 35-49 years in good health and CMV-seronegative.

This chain links TRBV29-1 with TRBJ2-5; 11 nucleotides match TRBD2. There are 17 residues in the CDR3. Germline V CDR1 and CDR2: SQVTM, ANQGSEA. V shed 0 bases, J shed 4 bases, and the junction held 10 bases outside the gene matches. The CDR3 coding sequence is TGCAGCGTTGAAGACGGTGGTAGCGGGGGGGCCAGAGAGACCCAGTACTTC. It yields the protein CSVEDGGSGGARETQYF.

The chain links TRBV14 to TRBJ1-2; 7 bases agree with TRBD1. CDR1 SGHDN and CDR2 FVKESK come from the germline V gene. The CDR3 loop spans 15 amino acids. V was clipped by 5 bases and J by 3 bases; unmatched bases: 9. The CDR3 DNA reads as TGTGCCAGCAGCGCAGGGACAGCCTACCACTATGGCTACACCTTC. Translated: CASSAGTAYHYGYTF.

The chain has TRBV6-4 and TRBJ1-5; D gene uncertain. The CDR3 sequence is 14 residues long. Per germline, CDR1 MRHNA and CDR2 SNTAGT. V was pared by 5 bases and J by 0 bases, with 8 bases between. The CDR3 nucleotides are TGTGCCAGCAGTCCGGGGATTAGCAATCAGCCCCAGCATTTT. As protein: CASSPGISNQPQHF.

The V gene is TRBV28, the J gene TRBJ1-2; D perhaps matches TRBD1 (5 bases). With 7 bases removed from V and 4 bases from J, the gap between germline ends came to 13 bases. CDR1 and CDR2 from the germline V gene are MDHEN and SYDVKM. CDR3 length equals 13 residues. DNA of the CDR3: TGTGCCAGCACCTTGGGGGGGAGCTATGGCTACACCTTC. Protein sequence: CASTLGGSYGYTF.

The V gene is TRBV2, the J gene TRBJ2-5, with a weak D call TRBD1 (6 bases). The CDR3 runs to 12 residues. V was pared by 10 bases and J by 6 bases, with 15 bases between. The germline gives CDR1 SNHLY, CDR2 FYNNEI. This CDR3 is CATVDRGKTQYF. CDR3 nucleotides: TGTGCCACGGTGGACAGAGGGAAGACCCAGTACTTC.

This chain connects TRBV6-5 to TRBJ2-5, with 10 positions matching TRBD2. Trimming cost V 5 bases and J 5 bases; bases outside gene matches: 5. CDR3 size: 14 residues. Germline loops: CDR1 MNHEY, CDR2 SVGAGI. The CDR3 reads CASSRAGGPETQYF. CDR3 nucleotides: TGTGCCAGCAGTCGAGCGGGGGGGCCGGAGACCCAGTACTTC.

This sequence joins TRBV7-2 and TRBJ1-3; TRBD1 matches at 7 bases. With 7 bases clipped from V and 4 bases from J, the junction kept 7 bases outside the gene matches. Germline V CDR1 and CDR2: SGHTA, FQGNSA. The length of the CDR3 is 14 residues. CDR3 bases: TGTGCCAGCAAGAGGGGGCCAGGAGGAAACACCATATATTTT. Translated, it gives CASKRGPGGNTIYF.

This clone has a handful of counts. This chain uses TRBV19 with TRBJ1-1; unclear D gene. Germline V gives CDR1 LNHDA, CDR2 SQIVND (reference sequence). Trimming cost V 3 bases and J 7 bases, with 9 bases left between them. The CDR3 runs to 12 residues. The CDR3 loop is CASSISGNEAFF. As DNA, the CDR3 is TGTGCCAGTAGTATTAGCGGAAATGAAGCTTTCTTT.

The V gene is TRBV6-5, the J gene TRBJ1-1; D remains unclear. V was cut by 4 bases and J by 0 bases, with 9 bases left in between. The V gene's germline CDR1 is MNHEY and CDR2 SVGAGI. The CDR3 loop spans 14 amino acids. The CDR3 sequence: CASSFNRLNTEAFF. The CDR3 DNA follows: TGTGCCAGCAGTTTCAACCGGTTGAACACTGAAGCTTTCTTT.

The V gene is TRBV6-5, the J gene TRBJ2-2; TRBD1 matches at 7 bases. The CDR3 has 15 residues. Germline V gives CDR1 MNHEY, CDR2 SVGAGI. J lost 3 bases, V lost 2 bases, and 3 bases had no gene match. CDR3 nucleotide sequence: TGTGCCAGCAGTTACCGGGACAGCTACACCGGGGAGCTGTTTTTT. Protein: CASSYRDSYTGELFF.

V and J are TRBV7-8 and TRBJ2-1, with 15 bases lining up with TRBD2. The length of the CDR3 is 17 residues. The ends lost 5 bases at V and 6 bases at J; junction bases unmatched: 8. CDR1 and CDR2 (germline): SGHVS, FQNEAQ. The CDR3 region has the DNA TGTGCCAGCAGCAGCGGACTAGCGGGGGGGCTGGGCAATGAGCAGTTCTTC. Amino acid sequence: CASSSGLAGGLGNEQFF.

V usage is TRBV4-3 and J usage is TRBJ2-1; tentatively, D is TRBD1 (5 bases). V gave up 2 bases and J gave up 4 bases, with 6 bases separating them. CDR1 is LGHNA, CDR2 YSLEER, per germline. The CDR3 covers 13 residues. The CDR3, as DNA: TGCGCCAGCAGCCAACCAGGGTACAATGAGCAGTTCTTC. Translating it yields CASSQPGYNEQFF.

The rearrangement links TRBV9 to TRBJ2-1; 13 nucleotides align to TRBD2. V was clipped by 7 bases and J by 6 bases; unmatched bases: 13. This CDR3 has 17 amino acids. Germline CDR1 reads SGDLS; CDR2 reads YYNGEE. Written as DNA, the CDR3 is TGTGCCAGCTCGATAGGGGTGGGACTAGCGGGGATCAATGAGCAGTTCTTC. This sequence encodes CASSIGVGLAGINEQFF.

This rearrangement joins TRBV6-6 to TRBJ1-1; no clear D gene. The germline V gene encodes CDR1 MNHNY and CDR2 SVGAGI (reference sequence). The CDR3 sequence is 14 residues long. Trimming removed 5 bases at V and 0 bases at J, with 10 bases between. The CDR3 region has the DNA TGTGCCAGCAGTAGAAGCCACTTGAACACTGAAGCTTTCTTT. Its protein product is CASSRSHLNTEAFF.

The rearrangement joins TRBV10-3 to TRBJ1-4; the D gene is possibly TRBD1 (6 bases). CDR1 is ENHRY and CDR2 is SYGVKD in the germline V gene. Trimming took 5 bases from V and 3 from J, leaving 7 bases between them. This CDR3 comprises 13 residues. The CDR3 bases are TGTGCCATCAGTTCAGGGGCTAATGAAAAACTGTTTTTT. It encodes CAISSGANEKLFF.

As DNA, the CDR3 is TGTGCCAGTAGGGCAGGGGATGGCTACACCTTC. Translated: CASRAGDGYTF. J is TRBJ1-2 and V is TRBV19; TRBD1 is a possible D gene (6 bases). The germline V and J ends were trimmed by 6 bases and 6 bases, with 8 bases remaining between them. Per germline, CDR1 LNHDA and CDR2 SQIVND (reference sequence). The CDR3 is 11 amino acids.

The gene calls are TRBV11-3 and TRBJ1-1; possibly TRBD1 for D (5 bases). This CDR3 is built from 14 residues. The V gene's germline CDR1 is SGHNT and CDR2 YENEEA. Trimming removed 6 bases at V and 6 bases at J, with 17 bases between. The CDR3 nucleotides are TGTGCCAGCAGTTTTCAGGGCGACAAAGCTGAAGCTTTCTTT. Translating gives CASSFQGDKAEAFF.

This clone was seen once. The chain uses TRBV28 and TRBJ1-1, with D unresolved. The CDR3 is made up of 13 amino acids. V dropped 7 bases and J dropped 8 bases, with 17 bases sitting between them. Germline assignment: CDR1 MDHEN and CDR2 SYDVKM. The CDR3 spells CASTQTRSGEAFF. CDR3 DNA sequence: TGTGCCAGCACCCAGACTCGGAGCGGGGAAGCTTTCTTT. The complete variable domain, with remaining parts taken from reference TRBV28 and TRBJ1-1, reads DVKVTQSSRYLVKRTGEKVFLECVQDMDHENMFWYRQDPGLGLRLIYFSYDVKMKEKGDIPEGYSVSREKKERFSLILESASTNQTSMYLCASTQTRSGEAFFGQGTRLTVV.